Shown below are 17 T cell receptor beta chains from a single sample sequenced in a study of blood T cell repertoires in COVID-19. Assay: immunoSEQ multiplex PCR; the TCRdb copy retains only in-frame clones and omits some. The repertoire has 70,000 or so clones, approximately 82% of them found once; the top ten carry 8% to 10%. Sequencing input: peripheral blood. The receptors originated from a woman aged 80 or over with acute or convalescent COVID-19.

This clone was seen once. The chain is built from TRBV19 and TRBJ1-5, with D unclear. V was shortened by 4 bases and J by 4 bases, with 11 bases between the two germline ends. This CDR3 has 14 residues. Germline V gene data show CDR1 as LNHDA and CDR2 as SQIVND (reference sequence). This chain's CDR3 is CASSTERRNQPQHF. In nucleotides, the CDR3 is TGTGCCAGTAGTACCGAGCGACGGAATCAGCCCCAGCATTTT.

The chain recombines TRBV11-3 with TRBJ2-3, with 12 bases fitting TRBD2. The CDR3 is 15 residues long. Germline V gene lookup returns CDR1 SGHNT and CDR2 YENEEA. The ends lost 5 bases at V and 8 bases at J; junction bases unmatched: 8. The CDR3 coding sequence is TGTGCCAGCAGCCTTCGGACTAGCGGGGTTGGTACGCAGTATTTT. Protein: CASSLRTSGVGTQYF.

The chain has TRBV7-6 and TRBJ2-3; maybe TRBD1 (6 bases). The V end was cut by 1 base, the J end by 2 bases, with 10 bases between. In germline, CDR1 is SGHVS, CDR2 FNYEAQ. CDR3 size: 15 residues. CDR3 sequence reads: CASSLVRQDTDTQYF. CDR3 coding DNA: TGTGCCAGCAGCTTAGTGAGACAGGACACAGATACGCAGTATTTT.

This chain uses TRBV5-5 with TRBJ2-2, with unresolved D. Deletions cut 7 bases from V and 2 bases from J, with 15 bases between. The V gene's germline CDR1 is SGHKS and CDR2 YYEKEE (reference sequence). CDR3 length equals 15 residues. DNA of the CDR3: TGTGCCAGCCGCGCAGGTGCCGTTAACACCGGGGAGCTGTTTTTT. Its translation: CASRAGAVNTGELFF.

In DNA, the CDR3 is TGTGCCAGTAGACAGGGGGGCGCACAGAATGAAAAACTGTTTTTT. This codes for CASRQGGAQNEKLFF. The chain uses TRBV19 and TRBJ1-4; 8 bases are shared with TRBD1. V shed 6 bases, J shed 5 bases, and the junction held 8 bases outside the gene matches. The CDR3 consists of 15 residues. Per germline, CDR1 LNHDA and CDR2 SQIVND (reference sequence).

The CDR3: CASSPLLGLAGGALSYNEQFF. CDR3 DNA: TGTGCCAGCAGCCCCCTACTGGGACTAGCGGGGGGCGCCCTCTCCTACAATGAGCAGTTCTTC. The chain uses TRBV3-1 (or the pseudogene TRBV3-2) and TRBJ2-1; 15 nucleotides line up with TRBD2. Germline CDR1 and CDR2: LGHDT and YNNKEL (reference sequence). The V gene end was trimmed by 4 bases and the J gene end by 0 bases; junction bases not matched to a gene: 13. The CDR3 loop spans 21 amino acids.

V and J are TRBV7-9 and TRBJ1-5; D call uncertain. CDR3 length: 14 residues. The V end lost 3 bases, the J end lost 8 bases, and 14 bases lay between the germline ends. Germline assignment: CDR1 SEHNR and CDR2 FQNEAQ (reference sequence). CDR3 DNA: TGTGCCAGCAGCTTGTCTTCATTGAGGGAGCCCCAGCATTTT. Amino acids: CASSLSSLREPQHF.

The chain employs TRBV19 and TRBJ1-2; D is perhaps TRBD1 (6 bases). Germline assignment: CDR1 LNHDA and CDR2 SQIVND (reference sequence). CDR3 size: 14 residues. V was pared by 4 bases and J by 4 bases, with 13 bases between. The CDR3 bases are TGTGCCAGTAGTACACAGGGATCGGGCTATGGCTACACCTTC. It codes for CASSTQGSGYGYTF.

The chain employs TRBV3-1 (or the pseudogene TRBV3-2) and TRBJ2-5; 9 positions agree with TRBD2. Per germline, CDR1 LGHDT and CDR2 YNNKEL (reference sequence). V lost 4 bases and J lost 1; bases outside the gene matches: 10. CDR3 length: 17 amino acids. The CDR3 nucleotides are TGTGCCAGCAGCCCCCGAGAGGGAGCGGGGGGCCAAGAGACCCAGTACTTC. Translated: CASSPREGAGGQETQYF.

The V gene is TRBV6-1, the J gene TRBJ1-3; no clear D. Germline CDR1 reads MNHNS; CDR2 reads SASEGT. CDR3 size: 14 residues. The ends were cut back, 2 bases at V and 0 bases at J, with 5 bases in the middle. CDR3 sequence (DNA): TGTGCCAGCAGTGAACCTTTCTCTGGAAACACCATATATTTT. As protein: CASSEPFSGNTIYF.

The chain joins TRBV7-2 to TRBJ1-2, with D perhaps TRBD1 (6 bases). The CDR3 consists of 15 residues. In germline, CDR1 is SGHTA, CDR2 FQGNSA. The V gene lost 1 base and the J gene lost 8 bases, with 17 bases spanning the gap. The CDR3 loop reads CASSLGGSGDRGYTF. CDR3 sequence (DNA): TGTGCCAGCAGCTTAGGGGGATCAGGGGATAGAGGCTACACCTTC.

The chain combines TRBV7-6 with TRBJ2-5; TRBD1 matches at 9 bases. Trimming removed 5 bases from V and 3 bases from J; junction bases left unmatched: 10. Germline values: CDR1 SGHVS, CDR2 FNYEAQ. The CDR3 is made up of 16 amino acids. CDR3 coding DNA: TGTGCCAGCAGCGTCCATGTAGGGACAGGGAAAGAGACCCAGTACTTC. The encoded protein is CASSVHVGTGKETQYF.

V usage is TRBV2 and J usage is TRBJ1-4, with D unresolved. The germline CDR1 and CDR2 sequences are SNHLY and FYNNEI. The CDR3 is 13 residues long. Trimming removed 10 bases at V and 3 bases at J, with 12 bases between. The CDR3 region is CATNFAPNEKLFF. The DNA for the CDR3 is TGTGCCACGAATTTCGCGCCTAATGAAAAACTGTTTTTT.

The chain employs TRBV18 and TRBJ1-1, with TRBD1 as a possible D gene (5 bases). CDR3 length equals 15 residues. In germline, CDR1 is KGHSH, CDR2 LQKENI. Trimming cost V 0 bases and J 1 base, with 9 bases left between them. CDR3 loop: CASSPPDTWNTEAFF. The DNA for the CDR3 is TGTGCCAGCTCACCACCGGACACTTGGAACACTGAAGCTTTCTTT.

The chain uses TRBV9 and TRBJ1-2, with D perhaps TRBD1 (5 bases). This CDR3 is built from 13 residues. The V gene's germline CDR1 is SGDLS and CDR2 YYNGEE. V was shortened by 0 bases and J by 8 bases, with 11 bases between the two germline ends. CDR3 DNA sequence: TGTGCCAGCAGCGTAGGACAGAGAGGCGGCTACACCTTC. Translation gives CASSVGQRGGYTF.

The CDR3 protein is CASRRTGLGEKLFF. CDR3 bases: TGTGCCAGCAGACGGACAGGGTTAGGTGAAAAACTGTTTTTT. The V gene is TRBV7-8, the J gene TRBJ1-4; 8 bases fit TRBD1. V lost 6 bases and J lost 7; bases outside the gene matches: 7. Germline V gene data show CDR1 as SGHVS and CDR2 as FQNEAQ. The CDR3 consists of 14 residues.

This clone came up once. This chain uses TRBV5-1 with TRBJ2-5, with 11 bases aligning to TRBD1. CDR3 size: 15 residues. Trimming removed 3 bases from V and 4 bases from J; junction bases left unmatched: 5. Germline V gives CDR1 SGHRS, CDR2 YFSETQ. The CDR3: CASSSGTGGLETQYF. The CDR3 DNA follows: TGCGCCAGCAGCTCCGGGACAGGGGGTCTAGAGACCCAGTACTTC.